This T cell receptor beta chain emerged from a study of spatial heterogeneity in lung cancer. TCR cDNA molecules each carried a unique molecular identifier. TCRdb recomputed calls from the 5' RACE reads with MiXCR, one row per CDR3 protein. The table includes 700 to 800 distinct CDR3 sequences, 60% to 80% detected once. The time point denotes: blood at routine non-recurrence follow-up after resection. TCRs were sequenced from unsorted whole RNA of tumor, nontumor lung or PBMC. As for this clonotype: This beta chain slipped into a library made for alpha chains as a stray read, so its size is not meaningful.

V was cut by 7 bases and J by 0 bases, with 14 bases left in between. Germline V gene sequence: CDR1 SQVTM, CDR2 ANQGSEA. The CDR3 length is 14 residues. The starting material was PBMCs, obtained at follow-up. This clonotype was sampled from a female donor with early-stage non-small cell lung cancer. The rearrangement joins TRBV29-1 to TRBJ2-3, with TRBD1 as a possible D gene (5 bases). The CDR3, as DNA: TGCAGCGCGAGCTGGACACCCAGCACAGATACGCAGTATTTT. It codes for CSASWTPSTDTQYF.